Shown below are 9 T cell receptor beta chains from a single sample sequenced in a study of CD8 T cells in ankylosing spondylitis. Regarding the study as a whole: Characteristic, it appeared, of ankylosing spondylitis blood was a TCR beta motif of fewer than 10 highly homologous variants.

Which antigens these TCRs recognize remains unknown. TCRdb used MiXCR to reprocess the 5' RACE reads, holding one entry per CDR3 protein. The profile shows a few hundred thousand distinct CDR3 sequences, about a fifth of them singletons. Material for sequencing was blood, either unsorted or a sorted T cell fraction (not recorded which). Receptors were obtained from a male donor with ankylosing spondylitis.

The J gene is TRBJ2-5, the V gene TRBV20-1, with TRBD2 matching over 7 bases. Germline V gene sequence: CDR1 DFQATT, CDR2 SNEGSKA (reference sequence). The CDR3 is made up of 16 amino acids. After removal of 2 bases from V and 5 bases from J, the junction contained 14 bases not matched to a gene. The CDR3 DNA sequence: TGCAGTGCTAGATCCGGGAGGACGGGAGTTGGGGAGACCCAGTACTTC. It translates to CSARSGRTGVGETQYF.

The chain couples TRBV18 to TRBJ2-1; D is perhaps TRBD2 (5 bases). V lost 2 bases and J 4 bases, leaving 15 bases between the germline ends. This CDR3 has 16 amino acids. Germline assignment: CDR1 KGHSH and CDR2 LQKENI. In DNA, the CDR3 is TGTGCCAGCTCACCAAGGACCGCAGCGGAATACAATGAGCAGTTCTTC. Protein: CASSPRTAAEYNEQFF.

This clonotype was counted between two and nine times. The V gene is TRBV29-1, the J gene TRBJ2-1; D gene ambiguous. Deletions cut 5 bases from V and 0 bases from J, with 11 bases between. Germline V gene data show CDR1 as SQVTM and CDR2 as ANQGSEA. This CDR3 comprises 14 residues. The CDR3 region is CSVPGPSSYNEQFF. CDR3 nucleotide sequence: TGCAGCGTTCCGGGCCCGAGCTCCTACAATGAGCAGTTCTTC.

This clonotype was seen a few times. The chain employs TRBV12-5 and TRBJ1-5; tentatively, D is TRBD1 (5 bases). The CDR3 loop spans 16 amino acids. Between the trimmed V and J ends, which lost 2 bases and 1 base, there was a span of 12 bases. Germline lookup yields CDR1 LGHNT and CDR2 FRNRAP. The CDR3, as DNA: TGTGCTAGTGGTTTGACCCGGGACGGCAGCAATCAGCCCCAGCATTTT. It yields the protein CASGLTRDGSNQPQHF.

The V and J genes are TRBV28 and TRBJ2-3; D gene uncertain. The V gene's germline CDR1 is MDHEN and CDR2 SYDVKM. V lost 6 bases, J lost 4 bases, and 17 bases lay in between. The CDR3 is made up of 15 amino acids. In nucleotides, the CDR3 is TGTGCCAGCAGCCGGCAGGTCATAGTCGCAGATACGCAGTATTTT. It specifies CASSRQVIVADTQYF.

This clonotype was found a few times. V usage is TRBV10-3 and J usage is TRBJ1-1, with TRBD1 matching 10 bases. Germline loops: CDR1 ENHRY, CDR2 SYGVKD. The J segment lost 8 bases and the V segment lost 7 bases, leaving 13 bases of the junction unmatched. The CDR3 length is 15 residues. This CDR3 is CAITSGQGIGLEAFF. CDR3 nucleotide sequence: TGTGCCATCACCTCGGGACAGGGGATCGGCTTAGAAGCTTTCTTT.

This rearrangement joins TRBV7-2 to TRBJ2-7; D call uncertain. This CDR3 spans 15 amino acids. Germline loops: CDR1 SGHTA, CDR2 FQGNSA. V was clipped by 1 base and J by 2 bases, with 12 bases between them. The CDR3, as DNA: TGTGCCAGCAGCTTAGAGGTGCGTCGAGCCTACGAGCAGTACTTC. Its translation: CASSLEVRRAYEQYF.

CDR3 residues: CASTSLNGGSYEQYF. The DNA for the CDR3 is TGTGCCAGCACTTCCCTGAACGGGGGATCCTACGAGCAGTACTTC. V is TRBV12-3 or TRBV12-4 and J is TRBJ2-7, with D tentatively TRBD2 (6 bases). CDR3 length equals 15 residues. The germline V and J ends were trimmed by 7 bases and 1 base, with 17 bases remaining between them.

This clonotype was seen a few times. V gene TRBV5-1 combines with J gene TRBJ1-4; D is unresolved. The V and J ends lost 5 bases and 0 bases respectively, with 11 bases between them. Germline V gene sequence: CDR1 SGHRS, CDR2 YFSETQ. The CDR3 has 15 residues. The CDR3 DNA reads TGCGCCAGCAGGACTTCTTTTGCAACTAATGAAAAACTGTTTTTT. Encoded protein: CASRTSFATNEKLFF.